Below, one T cell receptor beta chain is given with its context. The sample is drawn from a study of blood T cell repertoires in COVID-19. Germline V gene lookup returns CDR1 SGHTA and CDR2 FQGNSA. The CDR3 runs 17 residues. V lost 3 bases to trimming and J lost 6 bases; unmatched junction nucleotides: 11. The data were produced by immunoSEQ multiplex PCR, yet TCRdb's version contains in-frame clones alone and is incomplete. The sample records roughly 300,000 clones, approximately 91% being singletons. The TCR comes from a man younger than 35 with active or convalescent COVID-19. Sequencing used peripheral blood. The rearrangement uses TRBV7-2 and TRBJ2-2; TRBD1 agrees at 9 bases. The DNA of the CDR3 is TGTGCCAGCAGCTTGGGAGGGACAGGGCGGCTCTCCGGGGAGCTGTTTTTT. Amino acids: CASSLGGTGRLSGELFF.